A single TCR beta chain is shown here with its context. This entry is derived from a study of cytomegalovirus exposure and HLA in healthy donors. Vbeta (60) and Jbeta (13) primers were used in the PCR. The data were produced by immunoSEQ multiplex PCR, yet TCRdb's version contains in-frame clones alone and is incomplete. The table records around 64,000 clones, 65% to 80% of them present only once. CDR1 MNHEY and CDR2 SMNVEV come from the germline V gene (reference sequence). The CDR3 contains 17 residues. The V and J ends lost 1 base and 5 bases respectively, with 19 bases between them. The sample consisted of PBMCs. The clonotype was recovered from a man aged 25 to 40 in good health and CMV-seropositive. V usage is TRBV27 and J usage is TRBJ2-3; weak D call: TRBD1 (5 bases). CDR3 loop: CASSLLGPGHGRDTQYF. The CDR3 DNA sequence: TGTGCCAGCAGTTTATTGGGGCCGGGCCATGGTAGAGATACGCAGTATTTT.